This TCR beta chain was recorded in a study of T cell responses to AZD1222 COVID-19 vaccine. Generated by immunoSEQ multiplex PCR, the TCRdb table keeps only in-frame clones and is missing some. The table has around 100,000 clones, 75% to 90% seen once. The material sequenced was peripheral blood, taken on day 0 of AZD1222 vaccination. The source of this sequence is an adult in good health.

The DNA for the CDR3 is TGTGCCAGCAGTCGACAGGGGGCCGGGGAAGCTTTCTTT. Encoded protein: CASSRQGAGEAFF. The J gene is TRBJ1-1, the V gene TRBV6-5; 10 positions match TRBD1. J lost 8 bases, V lost 5 bases, and 5 bases had no gene match. Germline CDR1 and CDR2: MNHEY and SVGAGI. CDR3 size: 13 residues.